This passage covers 16 T cell receptor beta chains from one sample sequenced in a study of breast tumors, draining lymph nodes, adjacent tissues. The lymph nodes were axillary draining lymph nodes from breast cancer patients. TCRdb called the multiplex PCR reads again in MiXCR, with one record for every CDR3 protein. The sample shows about 110,000 distinct CDR3 sequences, 30% of them seen only once. The sequencing sample was made of axillary lymph node tissue. These receptors originate from a female donor with breast cancer. Some clones in this sample may be carry-over from other donors' samples.

This clonotype was found many times. V usage is TRBV27 and J usage is TRBJ1-2; D might be TRBD1 (6 bases). V lost 5 bases to trimming and J lost 7 bases, with 23 bases between them. The CDR3 contains 16 residues. Per the germline V gene, CDR1 is MNHEY and CDR2 is SMNVEV (reference sequence). The CDR3 coding sequence is TGTGCCAGCAGTGCCATCCCACAGGGCCACTCCCCTGGCTACACCTTC. Encoded protein: CASSAIPQGHSPGYTF.

The sample holds many counts of this clonotype. This chain uses TRBV2 with TRBJ2-3, with 7 positions matching TRBD2. This CDR3 is 15 amino acids long. Germline trimming cut 8 bases from V and 6 bases from J; bases unmatched to any gene: 14. The germline CDR1 and CDR2 sequences are SNHLY and FYNNEI. CDR3 nucleotide sequence: TGTGCCAGCCAAGCGGAAGCGGGATCACGGGATACGCAGTATTTT. It encodes CASQAEAGSRDTQYF.

This clonotype was seen at least ten times. The J gene is TRBJ2-3, the V gene TRBV10-3; D call uncertain. Per the germline V gene, CDR1 is ENHRY and CDR2 is SYGVKD. This CDR3 spans 15 amino acids. Between the trimmed V and J ends, which lost 7 bases and 1 base, there was a span of 15 bases. CDR3: CAIMAQLTRTDTQYF. The DNA for the CDR3 is TGTGCCATCATGGCCCAACTAACTCGCACAGATACGCAGTATTTT.

The chain has TRBV20-1 and TRBJ2-7; TRBD1 matches at 7 bases. Germline CDR1 reads DFQATT; CDR2 reads SNEGSKA (reference sequence). After removal of 6 bases from V and 2 bases from J, the junction contained 4 bases not matched to a gene. This CDR3 comprises 12 residues. CDR3 nucleotides: TGCAGTGCCCGGGACAGAGCCTACGAGCAGTACTTC. Its translation: CSARDRAYEQYF.

This clonotype was seen repeatedly, ten times or more. The chain uses TRBV27 and TRBJ1-2, with a tentative D call TRBD1 (6 bases). Trimming removed 3 bases at V and 0 bases at J, with 8 bases between. Looked up from germline, CDR1 is MNHEY and CDR2 is SMNVEV (reference sequence). The CDR3 has 14 residues. In nucleotides, the CDR3 is TGTGCCAGCAGTTTTGGGGGCCCTAACTATGGCTACACCTTC. Protein sequence: CASSFGGPNYGYTF.

This clonotype was counted ten times or more. Germline and junction disagree at one end, which may indicate a read error. The rearrangement links TRBV9 to TRBJ1-2; 10 bases match TRBD1. The CDR3 runs 15 residues. Germline-derived CDR1 and CDR2 are SGDLS and YYNGEE. CDR3 in amino acids: CASSAGGQGHYGSTF. The CDR3 DNA follows: TGTGCCAGCAGCGCTGGGGGACAGGGGCACTATGGCTCCACCTTC. The complete variable domain, with remaining parts taken from reference TRBV9 and TRBJ1-2, reads DSGVTQTPKHLITATGQRVTLRCSPRSGDLSVYWYQQSLDQGLQFLIQYYNGEERAKGNILERFSAQQFPDLHSELNLSSLELGDSALYFCASSAGGQGHYGSTFGSGTRLTVV.

This clonotype came up many times. The CDR3 DNA follows: TGCAGTGCTAGAGTAGGGGGGAGCTCCTACGAGCAGTACTTC. The encoded protein is CSARVGGSSYEQYF. The V call is TRBV20-1, the J call TRBJ2-7; D is perhaps TRBD1 or TRBD2 (6 bases each). With 1 base removed from V and 0 bases from J, the gap between germline ends came to 10 bases. Germline V gives CDR1 DFQATT, CDR2 SNEGSKA (reference sequence). CDR3 length equals 14 residues.

The chain has TRBV7-9 and TRBJ1-2; 10 bases match TRBD1. Germline CDR1 and CDR2: SEHNR and FQNEAQ (reference sequence). This CDR3 comprises 12 residues. V gave up 3 bases and J gave up 10 bases; unmatched junction bases: 2. CDR3 in amino acids: CASSFGQGVYTF. CDR3 DNA sequence: TGTGCCAGCAGCTTCGGACAGGGGGTCTACACCTTC.

This clonotype was counted ten times or more. The chain recombines TRBV6-5 with TRBJ2-7; D is unresolved. The CDR3 contains 14 residues. Trimming left V 0 bases short and J 1 base short, with 7 bases between. The V gene's germline CDR1 is MNHEY and CDR2 SVGAGI. The CDR3 sequence is CASSYSGSSYEQYF. The CDR3 DNA sequence: TGTGCCAGCAGTTACTCGGGGTCTTCCTACGAGCAGTACTTC.

This clonotype was detected many times. The CDR3 DNA follows: TGTGCCAGCAGCTTAGTTCCACTAGGGAGCTACGAGCAGTACTTC. Protein: CASSLVPLGSYEQYF. This chain joins TRBV11-2 and TRBJ2-7, with D perhaps TRBD2 (5 bases). Germline assignment: CDR1 SGHAT and CDR2 FQNNGV. The CDR3 has 15 residues. V lost 1 base, J lost 3 bases, and 13 bases lay in between.

About this clonotype: This clone may be a read error of a much larger clone one base away. This is likely a read error, given that the CDR3 carries no conserved phenylalanine or tryptophan at its end. J is TRBJ2-3 and V is TRBV20-1; D gene unclear. CDR1 is DFQATT and CDR2 is SNEGSKA in the germline V gene (reference sequence). The CDR3 is 14 amino acids. Trimming pared 4 bases from V and 5 bases from J, leaving 16 bases between. The CDR3 loop is CSAMERRVGDTQYL. The CDR3 nucleotides read TGCAGTGCTATGGAGAGGCGTGTGGGAGATACGCAGTATCTT.

This clonotype was recorded at least ten times. The J gene is TRBJ1-2, the V gene TRBV30; no definite D call. From germline, CDR1 is GTSNPN and CDR2 SVGIG (reference sequence). The length of the CDR3 is 10 residues. V lost 3 bases and J lost 6, with 5 bases in between. In DNA form, the CDR3 reads TGTGCCTGGAGCGGGCATGGCTACACCTTC. The encoded protein is CAWSGHGYTF.

This clonotype was counted many times. The chain joins TRBV7-2 to TRBJ2-3, with 15 bases aligning to TRBD2. Germline V gives CDR1 SGHTA, CDR2 FQGNSA. The CDR3 extends over 16 amino acids. Germline trimming cut 4 bases from V and 5 bases from J; bases unmatched to any gene: 4. The DNA of the CDR3 is TGTGCCAGCAGCTACGGACTAGCGGGGGGGCTAGATACGCAGTATTTT. Its translation is CASSYGLAGGLDTQYF. Combining the CDR3 with reference TRBV7-2 and TRBJ2-3 gives the whole variable domain GAGVSQSPSNKVTEKGKDVELRCDPISGHTALYWYRQSLGQGLEFLIYFQGNSAPDKSGLPSDRFSAERTGGSVSTLTIQRTQQEDSAVYLCASSYGLAGGLDTQYFGPGTRLTVL.

This clonotype was seen at least ten times. A clone one base away is much larger, so this may be a read error. This chain links TRBV5-5 with TRBJ1-6, with D hard to call. V lost 4 bases and J lost 7, with 21 bases in between. This CDR3 is 17 amino acids long. Germline CDR1 and CDR2: SGHKS and YYEKEE (reference sequence). This chain's CDR3 is CASSQRVASLSNSPLHF. DNA for the CDR3: TGTGCCAGCAGCCAACGTGTGGCCTCTCTGTCAAATTCACCCCTCCACTTT.

This clonotype was seen many times. The chain employs TRBV6-5 and TRBJ1-2; no reliable D call. CDR1 and CDR2 (germline): MNHEY, SVGAGI. This CDR3 contains 13 residues. V was clipped by 6 bases and J by 5 bases, with 13 bases between them. The CDR3: CASSRNVAYGYTF. DNA for the CDR3: TGTGCCAGCAGCCGAAACGTGGCGTATGGCTACACCTTC.

The chain is built from TRBV9 and TRBJ1-3, with TRBD1 matching over 9 bases. Germline CDR1 and CDR2: SGDLS and YYNGEE. The CDR3 sequence is 16 residues long. V trimming: 4 bases; J trimming: 1 base; junction bases outside the gene matches: 6. CDR3 in amino acids: CASSLGQGISGNTIYF. CDR3 in DNA: TGTGCCAGCAGCCTCGGACAGGGGATATCTGGAAACACCATATATTTT.